Included here is one T cell receptor beta chain sequence, with context. The antigen remains undetermined. The authors isolated at least 7 million PBMCs per sample. The data stem from a study of blood T cells in healthy people across ages. Study findings and constraints: Whereas aged donors had fewer naive CD4+ cells, long-lived donors had more of them and higher diversity. PBMCs went unsorted, and a conclusive naive versus antigen-experienced comparison was therefore prevented.

Using a J-beta primer mix together with a sample-barcoded 5' primer, a second PCR was run for roughly 7 to 11 cycles. Template switching added a 12-random-nucleotide identifier to every cDNA molecule. MiXCR, run by TCRdb on the 5' RACE reads, gives a single entry per CDR3 protein. The sample shows 1.5 million to 2 million distinct CDR3 sequences, over 25% of them seen only once. V shed 2 bases and J shed 3 bases, with 9 bases lying between them. Germline CDR1 reads SGHRS; CDR2 reads YFSETQ. The CDR3 sequence is 13 residues long. The receptor was derived from a woman aged 30 to 39 in good health. The chain links TRBV5-1 to TRBJ2-7; D remains ambiguous. Sequences were obtained from blood. The CDR3 region is CASSFANNYEQYF. DNA for the CDR3: TGCGCCAGCAGCTTCGCTAATAACTACGAGCAGTACTTC.